Below, one T cell receptor beta chain is given with its context. Antigen: not known. The protocol was immunoSEQ multiplex PCR, while the TCRdb copy is restricted to in-frame clones and leaves out a portion. Seen here are about 150,000 clones, roughly 93% observed once, and the top ten hold 1.8%. This sample is part of a study of cytomegalovirus exposure and HLA in healthy donors. This CDR3 has 14 residues. The V end was cut by 0 bases, the J end by 10 bases, with 15 bases between. Germline V gene data show CDR1 as SGHNT and CDR2 as YYREEE (reference sequence). Study-level points and caveats: Researchers catalogued approximately 170 TCR beta chains as cytomegalovirus-associated. Three chains linked to CMV were shown in vitro to be specific for CMV antigens. Reportedly, cytomegalovirus status was diagnosed with high sensitivity and specificity. The tendency of first-cohort TCR clusters to co-occur in the 100 to 150 validation repertoires emerged from a later analysis.

The gene calls are TRBV5-4 and TRBJ2-3; a possible D gene is TRBD2 (7 bases). The sample taken for sequencing was PBMCs. This TCR was sampled from a man between 18 and 35 years old in good health and CMV-seropositive. CDR3 region: CASSLVPGEGAQYF. CDR3 DNA sequence: TGTGCCAGCAGCTTGGTCCCGGGGGAGGGGGCGCAGTATTTT. Looking up the rest from reference TRBV5-4 and TRBJ2-3 gives the full variable domain: ETGVTQSPTHLIKTRGQQVTLRCSSQSGHNTVSWYQQALGQGPQFIFQYYREEENGRGNFPPRFSGLQFPNYSSELNVNALELDDSALYLCASSLVPGEGAQYFGPGTRLTVL.